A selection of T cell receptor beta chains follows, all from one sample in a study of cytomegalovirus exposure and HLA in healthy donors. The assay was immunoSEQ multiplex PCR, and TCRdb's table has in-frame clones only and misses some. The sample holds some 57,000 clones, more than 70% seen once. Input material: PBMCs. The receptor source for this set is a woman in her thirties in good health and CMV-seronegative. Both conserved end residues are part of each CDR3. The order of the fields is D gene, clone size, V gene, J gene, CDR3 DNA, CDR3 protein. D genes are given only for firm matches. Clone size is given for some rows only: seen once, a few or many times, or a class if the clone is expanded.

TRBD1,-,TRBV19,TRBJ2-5,TGTGCCAGTCGAACCTTGGGACAGCCGAAAGAGACCCAGTACTTC,CASRTLGQPKETQYF
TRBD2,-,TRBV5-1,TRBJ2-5,TGCGCCAGCAGCCAAGGACTAGCGTGGCAAGAGACCCAGTACTTC,CASSQGLAWQETQYF
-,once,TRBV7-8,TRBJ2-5,TGTGCCAGCAGCTTACTAACAGGGGGGGGAGAGACCCAGTACTTC,CASSLLTGGGETQYF
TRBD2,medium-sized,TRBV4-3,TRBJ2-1,TGCGCCAGCAGCCAAGACGGGTTAGCGGGAGGGCCGGGTGAGCAGTTCTTC,CASSQDGLAGGPGEQFF
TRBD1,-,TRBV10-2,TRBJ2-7,TGCGCCAGCATTACAGGGGCTGGTGGGTACGAGCAGTACTTC,CASITGAGGYEQYF
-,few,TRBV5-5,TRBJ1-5,TGTGCCAGCAGCGTGGGGCCCAATCAGCCCCAGCATTTT,CASSVGPNQPQHF
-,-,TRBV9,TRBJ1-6,TGTGCCAGCAGCGTACAGGGGTGGGATTCACCCCTCCACTTT,CASSVQGWDSPLHF
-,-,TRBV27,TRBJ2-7,TGTGCCAGCAGTTTGACTAGGGCCTACGAGCAGTACTTC,CASSLTRAYEQYF
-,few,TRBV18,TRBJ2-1,TGTGCCAGCTCACCGCCGGGACTCGAGGCCTACAATGAGCAGTTCTTC,CASSPPGLEAYNEQFF
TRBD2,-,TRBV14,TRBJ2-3,TGTGCCAGCAGCCTTGGGACTAGCGGGGCTAGCACAGATACGCAGTATTTT,CASSLGTSGASTDTQYF
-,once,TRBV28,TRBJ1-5,TGTGCCACCCGTAGGGGGTGGACTAGCAATCAGCCCCAGCATTTT,CATRRGWTSNQPQHF
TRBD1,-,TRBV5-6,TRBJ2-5,TGTGCCAGCAGCTTGGATGGGACAGGAGAGACCCAGTACTTC,CASSLDGTGETQYF
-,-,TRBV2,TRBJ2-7,TGTGCCAGCGGGCAGGTGCGGGAAGGCTCCTACGAGCAGTACTTC,CASGQVREGSYEQYF
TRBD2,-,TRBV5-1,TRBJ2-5,TGCGCCAGCAGCTTGGGACTAGCGGGAGGAGAGACCCAGTACTTC,CASSLGLAGGETQYF
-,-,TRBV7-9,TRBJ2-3,TGTGCCAGCAGCTTGCAGGGCGCCACAGATACGCAGTATTTT,CASSLQGATDTQYF
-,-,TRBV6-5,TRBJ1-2,TGTGCCAGCAGTGCCGGGTCCGCACCCTATGGCTACACCTTC,CASSAGSAPYGYTF
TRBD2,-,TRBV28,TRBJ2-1,TGTGCCAGCAGACTAGCGGGAGACGGCTCCTACAATGAGCAGTTCTTC,CASRLAGDGSYNEQFF
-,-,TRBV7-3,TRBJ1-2,TGTGCCAGCAGCTTAAAGCCCTCCGCGGGGACCTATGGCTACACCTTC,CASSLKPSAGTYGYTF
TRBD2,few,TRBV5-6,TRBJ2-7,TGTGCCAGCAGCCCCCGAGCGGCGGGGGGCTCCTACGAGCAGTACTTC,CASSPRAAGGSYEQYF
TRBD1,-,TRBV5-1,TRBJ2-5,TGCGCCAGCAGCCCGGACAGGCCCCAAGAGACCCAGTACTTC,CASSPDRPQETQYF
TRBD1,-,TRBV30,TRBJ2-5,TGTGCCTGCCGGACAGGGGCGGGGGAGACCCAGTACTTC,CACRTGAGETQYF
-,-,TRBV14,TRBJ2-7,TGTGCCAGCAGCCAAGTGAGGGCAGGTCGCGGTAACGAGCAGTACTTC,CASSQVRAGRGNEQYF
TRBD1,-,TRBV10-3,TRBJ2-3,TGTGCCATCAGTGACGGGACAGGGCCTCTAGGCACAGATACGCAGTATTTT,CAISDGTGPLGTDTQYF
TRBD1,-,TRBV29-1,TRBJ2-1,TGCAGCGTTGGGGCCTCCGGGACAGCCTCCTACAATGAGCAGTTCTTC,CSVGASGTASYNEQFF
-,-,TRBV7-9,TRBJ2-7,TGTGCCAGCAGCTTAGTACCCAGCTCCTACGAGCAGTACTTC,CASSLVPSSYEQYF
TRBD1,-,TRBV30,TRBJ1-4,TGTGCCTGGAGTTGGACAGGGGGCGAAAAACTGTTTTTT,CAWSWTGGEKLFF
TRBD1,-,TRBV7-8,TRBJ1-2,TGTGCCAGCAGCCCACGGGACAGGGGGCATGACGACTATGGCTACACCTTC,CASSPRDRGHDDYGYTF
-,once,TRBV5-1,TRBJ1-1,TGCGCCAGCAGCTTGGATCCAGGGCCAGACACTGAAGCTTTCTTT,CASSLDPGPDTEAFF
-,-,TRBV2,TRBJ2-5,TGTGCCAGCAGTGATTGGGGCCAGGGAAGAGAGACCCAGTACTTC,CASSDWGQGRETQYF
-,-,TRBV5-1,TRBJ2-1,TGCGCCAGCAGCATTCGACTGGGTAGCGCGTCCTACAATGAGCAGTTCTTC,CASSIRLGSASYNEQFF
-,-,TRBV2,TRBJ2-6,TGTGCCAGCAGTGAAGGAGCGAGACAGAACTCTGGGGCCAACGTCCTGACTTTC,CASSEGARQNSGANVLTF
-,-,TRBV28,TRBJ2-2,TGTGCCAGCAGTTTCAGGAGGGGGAGGGGCCCCGGGGAGCTGTTTTTT,CASSFRRGRGPGELFF
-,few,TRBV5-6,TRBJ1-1,TGTGCCAGCAGCTTTGGAGGGGTAAAGGCTGAAGCTTTCTTT,CASSFGGVKAEAFF
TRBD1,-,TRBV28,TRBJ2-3,TGTGCCAGCAGTCTCCCTGGACAGGGCACAGATACGCAGTATTTT,CASSLPGQGTDTQYF
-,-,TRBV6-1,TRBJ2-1,TGTGCCAGCAGTGTCGACTCGCGGAGCTCCTACAATGAGCAGTTCTTC,CASSVDSRSSYNEQFF
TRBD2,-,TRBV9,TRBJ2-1,TGTGCCAGCAGCGTAGATCGTTCGGGAGGGCCCAATGAGCAGTTCTTC,CASSVDRSGGPNEQFF
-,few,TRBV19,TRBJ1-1,TGTGCCAGTCTATTTTCGAGTGAAGCTTTCTTT,CASLFSSEAFF
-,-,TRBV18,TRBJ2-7,TGTGCCAGCTCACAGGGGTCCTCCTACGAGCAGTACTTC,CASSQGSSYEQYF
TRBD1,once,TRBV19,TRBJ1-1,TGTGCCAGTAGTGTAGGACAGGCCGCTGAAGCTTTCTTT,CASSVGQAAEAFF
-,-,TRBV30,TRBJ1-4,TGTGCCTGGACCGACGAGGGGAGGAGGGGAAAACTGTTTTTT,CAWTDEGRRGKLFF
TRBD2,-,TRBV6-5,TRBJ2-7,TGTGCCAGCGCCGTCGGGGGGGGCGCGAACTACGAGCAGTACTTC,CASAVGGGANYEQYF
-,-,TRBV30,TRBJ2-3,TGTGCCTGGAGTGTCGGACACGATGATACGCAGTATTTT,CAWSVGHDDTQYF
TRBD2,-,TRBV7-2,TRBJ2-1,TGTGCCAGCAGATCCCCCGGGGTAGCGGGAAATGAGCAGTTCTTC,CASRSPGVAGNEQFF
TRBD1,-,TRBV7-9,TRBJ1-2,TGTGCCAGCAGCCCTCGGACAGGGCTGGGCTATGGCTACACCTTC,CASSPRTGLGYGYTF
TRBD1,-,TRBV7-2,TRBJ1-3,TGTGCCAGCAGCCAAGACAGGGGGCCTGGAAACACCATATATTTT,CASSQDRGPGNTIYF
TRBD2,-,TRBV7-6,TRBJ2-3,TGTGCCAGCAGCTTAGCAGGACTAGCGGATTACACAGATACGCAGTATTTT,CASSLAGLADYTDTQYF